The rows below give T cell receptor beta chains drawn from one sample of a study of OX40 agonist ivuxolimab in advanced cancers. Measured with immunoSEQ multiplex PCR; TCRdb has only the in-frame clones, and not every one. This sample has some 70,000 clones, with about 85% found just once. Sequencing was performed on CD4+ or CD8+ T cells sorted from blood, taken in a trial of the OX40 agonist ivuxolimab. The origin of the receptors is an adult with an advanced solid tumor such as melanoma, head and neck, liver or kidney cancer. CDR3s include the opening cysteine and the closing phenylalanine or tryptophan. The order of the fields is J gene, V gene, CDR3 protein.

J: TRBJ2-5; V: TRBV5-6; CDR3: CASSSGTGVGETQYF
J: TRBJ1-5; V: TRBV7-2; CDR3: CASSPNRAPNQPQHF
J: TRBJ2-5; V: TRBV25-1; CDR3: CASSLTKPQETQYF
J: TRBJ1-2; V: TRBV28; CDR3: CASSLGDRPNYGYTF
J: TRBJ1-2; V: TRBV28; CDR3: CASSLKDRGLSGYTF
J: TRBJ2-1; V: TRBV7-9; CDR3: CASSLGLSDEQFF
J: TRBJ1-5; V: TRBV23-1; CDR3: CASSQISEAANQPQHF
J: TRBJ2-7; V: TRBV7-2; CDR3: CASSQRGRDGYEQYF
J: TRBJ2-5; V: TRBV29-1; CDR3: CSAGRTQGAQYF
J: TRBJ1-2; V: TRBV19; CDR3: CASNRGTNYGYTF
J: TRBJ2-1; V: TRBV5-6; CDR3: CASSLAGVTYNEQFF
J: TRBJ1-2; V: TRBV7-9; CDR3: CASSLVTGDNYGYTF
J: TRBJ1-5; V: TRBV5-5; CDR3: CASSLSRDQPQHF
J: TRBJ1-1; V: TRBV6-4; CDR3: CASSRTDGLFTEAFF
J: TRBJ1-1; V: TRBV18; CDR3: CASSPGVLTEAFF
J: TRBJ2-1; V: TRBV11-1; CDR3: CASSSATNEQFF
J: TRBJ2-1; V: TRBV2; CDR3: CASSPLEDEQFF
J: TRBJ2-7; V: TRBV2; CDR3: CASSQAMAGEQYF